Presented here are 22 T cell receptor beta chains from one specimen sequenced in a study of TIL therapy for anti-PD-1-resistant metastatic lung cancer. The immunoSEQ assay was v3. Clones were sequenced by immunoSEQ multiplex PCR, and TCRdb holds only the in-frame ones, with some missing. The sample lists roughly 11,000 clones, 80% occurring once. As for time point: pre-treatment sample, taken before nivolumab and TIL therapy. Sequences were derived from blood, sampled at baseline. These receptors were collected from a person aged 25 to 85 with non-small cell lung cancer.

This chain joins TRBV5-4 and TRBJ2-5, with 7 positions matching TRBD2. Germline assignment: CDR1 SGHNT and CDR2 YYREEE (reference sequence). The CDR3 is made up of 16 amino acids. The junction had 14 bases not matched to a gene; V was cut back by 4 bases and J by 5 bases. CDR3 protein: CASSPRGAGSRETQYF. In nucleotides, the CDR3 is TGTGCCAGCAGCCCGCGGGGAGCGGGATCCCGGGAGACCCAGTACTTC.

V usage is TRBV6-1 and J usage is TRBJ2-2, with 9 nucleotides matching TRBD1. In germline, CDR1 is MNHNS, CDR2 SASEGT. The junction had 6 bases not matched to a gene; V was cut back by 6 bases and J by 7 bases. The CDR3 has 14 residues. The CDR3: CASSVQGAGGELFF. The DNA of the CDR3 is TGTGCCAGCAGCGTACAGGGGGCCGGCGGGGAGCTGTTTTTT.

This rearrangement joins TRBV6-6 to TRBJ2-5, with 7 bases matching TRBD1. The J segment lost 5 bases and the V segment lost 6 bases, leaving 9 bases of the junction unmatched. The germline gives CDR1 MNHNY, CDR2 SVGAGI (reference sequence). The length of the CDR3 is 14 residues. The CDR3 reads CASSQTGKGETQYF. The CDR3 coding sequence is TGTGCCAGCAGCCAGACAGGGAAGGGGGAGACCCAGTACTTC.

The gene calls are TRBV6-5 and TRBJ1-2; perhaps TRBD1 as D (5 bases). This CDR3 is built from 14 residues. Germline CDR1 reads MNHEY; CDR2 reads SVGAGI. Trimming removed 2 bases at V and 6 bases at J, with 13 bases between. As DNA, the CDR3 is TGTGCCAGCAGTTACCAGGGCGGAGGGGATGGCTACACCTTC. Translation: CASSYQGGGDGYTF.

This chain joins TRBV4-1 and TRBJ2-3; TRBD2 might be the D (6 bases). The CDR3 runs to 16 residues. Trimming pared 1 base from V and 5 bases from J, leaving 16 bases between. CDR1 and CDR2 from the germline V gene are MGHRA and YSYEKL. CDR3 sequence (DNA): TGCGCCAGCAGCCAAGGGGTGACTGGAGCGGGAGATACGCAGTATTTT. Protein sequence: CASSQGVTGAGDTQYF.

The sample holds a few counts of this clone. CDR3: CASTEQATNEKLFF. Written as DNA, the CDR3 is TGTGCCAGCACCGAGCAGGCAACTAATGAAAAACTGTTTTTT. The V gene is TRBV2, the J gene TRBJ1-4, with D unresolved. Germline V gene data show CDR1 as SNHLY and CDR2 as FYNNEI. This CDR3 has 14 residues. Deletions cut 7 bases from V and 0 bases from J, with 9 bases between.

V and J are TRBV21-1 and TRBJ1-1. TRBV21-1 is listed as a pseudogene. The CDR3 consists of 14 residues. The CDR3 spells CASSPRKGRTEAFF. The CDR3 nucleotides read TGTGCCAGCAGCCCAAGGAAGGGTCGCACTGAAGCTTTCTTT.

J is TRBJ1-2 and V is TRBV5-4, with 10 bases aligning to TRBD1. The CDR3 extends over 15 amino acids. Trimming removed 4 bases from V and 4 bases from J; junction bases left unmatched: 7. Germline CDR1 SGHNT, CDR2 YYREEE (reference sequence). CDR3 DNA sequence: TGTGCCAGCAGCCAGGGGACAGGGGAAGGCTATGGCTACACCTTC. Translating it yields CASSQGTGEGYGYTF.

The chain has TRBV4-3 and TRBJ1-1, with 9 positions matching TRBD1. In germline, CDR1 is LGHNA, CDR2 YSLEER. With V trimmed by 4 bases and J by 5 bases, 5 bases remained unmatched. The CDR3 extends over 14 amino acids. CDR3 protein: CASSPGQGGTEAFF. DNA for the CDR3: TGCGCCAGCAGCCCGGGACAGGGAGGTACTGAAGCTTTCTTT.

The CDR3 DNA follows: TGTGCCAGCAGCGTATCGACTAGCGGGAGATCCTACGAGCAGTACTTC. It translates to CASSVSTSGRSYEQYF. The rearrangement joins TRBV7-8 to TRBJ2-5; 12 bases line up with TRBD2. The DNA end lines up better with TRBJ2-7; the J call may be wrong. This CDR3 is built from 16 residues. CDR1 SGHVS and CDR2 FQNEAQ come from the germline V gene.

The chain has TRBV2 and TRBJ1-5, with 8 nucleotides matching TRBD1. The CDR3 is 15 residues long. Germline lookup yields CDR1 SNHLY and CDR2 FYNNEI. Trimming cost V 6 bases and J 3 bases; bases outside gene matches: 7. In DNA, the CDR3 is TGTGCCAGCAGCCTGGGACAGGCCTACAATCAGCCCCAGCATTTT. Translation gives CASSLGQAYNQPQHF.

V usage is TRBV4-1 and J usage is TRBJ2-3, with 9 bases lining up with TRBD2. CDR3 size: 16 residues. Germline V CDR1 and CDR2: MGHRA, YSYEKL. The ends lost 3 bases at V and 4 bases at J; junction bases unmatched: 8. The CDR3 is CASSQRGLAFPDTQYF. The CDR3 DNA reads as TGCGCCAGCAGCCAGCGGGGACTAGCTTTCCCAGATACGCAGTATTTT.

Here the CDR3 reads CASSLAGEREQFF. Here the CDR3 DNA reads TGCGCCAGCAGCTTGGCGGGTGAGCGTGAGCAGTTCTTC. The rearrangement uses TRBV5-1 and TRBJ2-1; D gene uncertain. Germline CDR1 SGHRS, CDR2 YFSETQ. The CDR3 contains 13 residues. V lost 0 bases to trimming and J lost 9 bases, with 10 bases between them.

The chain recombines TRBV12-5 with TRBJ1-1; TRBD1 aligns across 9 bases. The CDR3 runs to 13 residues. Germline V gene lookup returns CDR1 LGHNT and CDR2 FRNRAP. The ends lost 7 bases at V and 12 bases at J; junction bases unmatched: 12. In DNA, the CDR3 is TGTGCTAGTGCCCATCAAGACAGGGGGTTTACTTTCTTT. This encodes CASAHQDRGFTFF.

V usage is TRBV5-5 and J usage is TRBJ1-1; TRBD1 matches 7 bases. CDR1 is SGHKS and CDR2 is YYEKEE in the germline V gene (reference sequence). The J segment lost 5 bases and the V segment lost 6 bases, leaving 13 bases of the junction unmatched. This CDR3 has 15 residues. The CDR3 nucleotides read TGTGCCAGCACCGTTTTCACAGGGGCGGGGACTGAAGCTTTCTTT. Its protein product is CASTVFTGAGTEAFF.

The chain uses TRBV29-1 and TRBJ1-1, with D unclear. In germline, CDR1 is SQVTM, CDR2 ANQGSEA. V lost 6 bases to trimming and J lost 2 bases, with 10 bases between them. The CDR3 totals 12 residues. As DNA, the CDR3 is TGCAGCGTCAAGGGATTCAACACTGAAGCTTTCTTT. Its protein is CSVKGFNTEAFF.

CDR3: CATSRDGGSSYEQYF. CDR3 DNA: TGTGCCACCAGCAGAGATGGCGGTAGCTCCTACGAGCAGTACTTC. J is TRBJ2-7 and V is TRBV15; D ambiguous. The V gene's germline CDR1 is LNHNV and CDR2 YYDKDF (reference sequence). Between the trimmed V and J ends, which lost 0 bases and 0 bases, there was a span of 9 bases. This CDR3 is built from 15 residues. Using reference TRBV15 and TRBJ2-7 for the parts outside the CDR3, the full variable domain is DAMVIQNPRYQVTQFGKPVTLSCSQTLNHNVMYWYQQKSSQAPKLLFHYYDKDFNNEADTPDNFQSRRPNTSFCFLDIRSPGLGDTAMYLCATSRDGGSSYEQYFGPGTRLTVT.

V and J are TRBV6-5 and TRBJ1-1, with a tentative D call TRBD1 (5 bases). The CDR3 runs to 11 residues. Trimming left V 4 bases short and J 11 bases short, with 11 bases between. CDR1 is MNHEY, CDR2 SVGAGI, per germline. The CDR3 loop reads CASSSQEWAFF. The CDR3 DNA is TGTGCCAGCAGTTCACAGGAGTGGGCTTTCTTT.

V and J are TRBV7-9 and TRBJ1-6, with TRBD1 matching over 7 bases. The CDR3 contains 14 residues. Trimming took 5 bases from V and 6 from J; bases not matched to a gene: 4. Germline lookup yields CDR1 SEHNR and CDR2 FQNEAQ (reference sequence). The CDR3 protein is CASSTGQINSPLHF. CDR3 nucleotides: TGTGCCAGCAGCACGGGACAGATTAATTCACCCCTCCACTTT.

The genes are TRBV14 and TRBJ2-7, with 8 positions matching TRBD2. There are 16 residues in the CDR3. CDR1 is SGHDN and CDR2 is FVKESK in the germline V gene. V lost 1 base, J lost 5 bases, and 10 bases stayed unmatched. The chain's CDR3 is CASSQANGRAGNEQYF. In nucleotides, the CDR3 is TGTGCCAGCAGCCAAGCAAACGGGAGGGCCGGGAACGAGCAGTACTTC. The full variable domain, its missing parts supplied by reference TRBV14 and TRBJ2-7, is EAGVTQFPSHSVIEKGQTVTLRCDPISGHDNLYWYRRVMGKEIKFLLHFVKESKQDESGMPNNRFLAERTGGTYSTLKVQPAELEDSGVYFCASSQANGRAGNEQYFGPGTRLTVT.

The chain uses TRBV11-2 and TRBJ2-3, with D possibly being TRBD2 (6 bases). The V gene lost 5 bases and the J gene lost 1 base, with 13 bases spanning the gap. CDR1 is SGHAT and CDR2 is FQNNGV in the germline V gene. The CDR3 runs 15 residues. CDR3 residues: CASSGGLPGTDTQYF. DNA for the CDR3: TGTGCCAGCAGCGGGGGACTGCCGGGCACAGATACGCAGTATTTT.

The V and J genes are TRBV12-5 and TRBJ1-1; perhaps TRBD1 as D (5 bases). V was pared by 4 bases and J by 0 bases, with 9 bases between. CDR3 length: 14 amino acids. Germline V gives CDR1 LGHNT, CDR2 FRNRAP. This CDR3 reads CASGSGLMNTEAFF. CDR3 DNA sequence: TGTGCTAGTGGTTCGGGACTTATGAACACTGAAGCTTTCTTT.